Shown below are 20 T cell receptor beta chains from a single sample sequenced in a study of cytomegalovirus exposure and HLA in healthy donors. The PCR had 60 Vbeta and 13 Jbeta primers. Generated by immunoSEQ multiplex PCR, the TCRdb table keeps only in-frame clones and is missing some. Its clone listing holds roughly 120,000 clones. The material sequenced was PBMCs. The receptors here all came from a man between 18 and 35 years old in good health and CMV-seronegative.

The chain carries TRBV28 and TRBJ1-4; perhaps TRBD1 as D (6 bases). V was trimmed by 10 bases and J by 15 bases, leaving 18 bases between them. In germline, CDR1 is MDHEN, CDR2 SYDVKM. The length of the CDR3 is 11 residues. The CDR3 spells CATGPRGEVFF. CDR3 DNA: TGTGCCACGGGCCCCAGGGGCGAGGTGTTTTTT.

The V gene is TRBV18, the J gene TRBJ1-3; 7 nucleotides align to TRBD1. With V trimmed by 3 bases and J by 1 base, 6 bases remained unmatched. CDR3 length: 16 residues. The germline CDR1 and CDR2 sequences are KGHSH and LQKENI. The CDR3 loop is CASSPLTGWSGNTIYF. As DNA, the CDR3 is TGTGCCAGCTCACCCTTGACAGGGTGGTCTGGAAACACCATATATTTT.

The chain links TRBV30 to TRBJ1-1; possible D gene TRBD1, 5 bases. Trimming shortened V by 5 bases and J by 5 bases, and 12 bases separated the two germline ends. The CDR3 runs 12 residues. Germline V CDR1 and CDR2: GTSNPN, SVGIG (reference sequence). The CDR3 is CAWVGGGTEAFF. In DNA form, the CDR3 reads TGTGCCTGGGTGGGCGGGGGAACTGAAGCTTTCTTT. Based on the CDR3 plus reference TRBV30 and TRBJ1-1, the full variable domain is SQTIHQWPATLVQPVGSPLSLECTVEGTSNPNLYWYRQAAGRGLQLLFYSVGIGQISSEVPQNLSASRPQDRQFILSSKKLLLSDSGFYLCAWVGGGTEAFFGQGTRLTVV.

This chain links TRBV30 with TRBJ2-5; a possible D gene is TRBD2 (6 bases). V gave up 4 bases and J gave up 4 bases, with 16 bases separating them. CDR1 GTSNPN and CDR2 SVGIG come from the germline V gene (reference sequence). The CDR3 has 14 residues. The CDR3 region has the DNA TGTGCCTGGACTAGGGGAGGAGGCCCAGAGACCCAGTACTTC. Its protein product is CAWTRGGGPETQYF.

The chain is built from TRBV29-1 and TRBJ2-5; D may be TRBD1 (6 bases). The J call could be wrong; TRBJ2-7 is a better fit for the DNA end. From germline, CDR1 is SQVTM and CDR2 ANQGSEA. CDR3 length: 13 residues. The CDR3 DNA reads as TGCAGCGTTGAGATGGACAGACCCTACGAGCAGTACTTC. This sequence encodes CSVEMDRPYEQYF.

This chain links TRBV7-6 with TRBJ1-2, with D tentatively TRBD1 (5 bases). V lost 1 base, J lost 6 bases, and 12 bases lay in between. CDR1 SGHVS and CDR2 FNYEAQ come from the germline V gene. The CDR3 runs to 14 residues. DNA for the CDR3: TGTGCCAGCAGCTTAGATTTGGCAGGGAATGGCTACACCTTC. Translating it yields CASSLDLAGNGYTF.

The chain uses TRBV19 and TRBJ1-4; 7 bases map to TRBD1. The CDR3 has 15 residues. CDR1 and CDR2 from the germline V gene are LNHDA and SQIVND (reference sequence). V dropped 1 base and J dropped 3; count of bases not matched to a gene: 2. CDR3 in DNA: TGTGCCAGTAGTATAGGAGGGACAGCTAATGAAAAACTGTTTTTT. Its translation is CASSIGGTANEKLFF.

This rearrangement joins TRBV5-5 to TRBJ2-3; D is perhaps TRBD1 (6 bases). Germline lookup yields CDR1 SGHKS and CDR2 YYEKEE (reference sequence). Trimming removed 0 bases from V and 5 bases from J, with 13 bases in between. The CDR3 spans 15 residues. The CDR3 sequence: CASSLGNTGIDTQYF. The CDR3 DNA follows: TGTGCCAGCAGCTTGGGGAACACAGGGATAGATACGCAGTATTTT.

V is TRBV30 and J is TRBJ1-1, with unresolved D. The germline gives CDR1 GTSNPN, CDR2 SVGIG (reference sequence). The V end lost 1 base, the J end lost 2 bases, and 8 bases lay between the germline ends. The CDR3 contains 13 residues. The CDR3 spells CAWSARTNTEAFF. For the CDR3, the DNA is TGTGCCTGGAGTGCGCGGACTAACACTGAAGCTTTCTTT.

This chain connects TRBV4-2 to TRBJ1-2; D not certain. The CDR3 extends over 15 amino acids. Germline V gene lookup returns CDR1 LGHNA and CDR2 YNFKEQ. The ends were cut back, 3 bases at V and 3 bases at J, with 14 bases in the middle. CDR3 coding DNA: TGTGCCAGCAGCCAGGCGGCTAACGTCGACTATGGCTACACCTTC. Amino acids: CASSQAANVDYGYTF.

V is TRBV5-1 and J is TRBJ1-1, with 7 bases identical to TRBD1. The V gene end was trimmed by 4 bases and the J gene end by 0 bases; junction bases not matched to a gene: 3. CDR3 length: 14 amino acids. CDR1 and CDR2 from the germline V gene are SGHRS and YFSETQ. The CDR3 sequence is CASSGGQVNTEAFF. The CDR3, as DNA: TGCGCCAGCAGCGGCGGACAGGTGAACACTGAAGCTTTCTTT.

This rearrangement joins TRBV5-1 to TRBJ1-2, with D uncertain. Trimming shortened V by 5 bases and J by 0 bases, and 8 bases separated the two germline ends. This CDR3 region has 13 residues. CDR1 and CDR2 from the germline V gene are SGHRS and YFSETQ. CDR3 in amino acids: CASSTQTNYGYTF. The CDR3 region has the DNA TGCGCCAGCAGTACCCAGACTAACTATGGCTACACCTTC.

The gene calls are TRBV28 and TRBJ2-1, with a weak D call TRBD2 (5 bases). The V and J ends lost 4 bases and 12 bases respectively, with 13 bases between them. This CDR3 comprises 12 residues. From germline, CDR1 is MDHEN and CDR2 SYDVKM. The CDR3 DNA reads TGTGCCAGCAGTTCCCTCGGGGTCGGGCAGTTCTTC. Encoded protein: CASSSLGVGQFF.

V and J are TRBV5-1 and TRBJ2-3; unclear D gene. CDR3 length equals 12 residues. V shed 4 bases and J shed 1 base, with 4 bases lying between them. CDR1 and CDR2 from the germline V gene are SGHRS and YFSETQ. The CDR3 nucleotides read TGCGCCAGCAGCCCCGGCACAGATACGCAGTATTTT. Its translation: CASSPGTDTQYF.

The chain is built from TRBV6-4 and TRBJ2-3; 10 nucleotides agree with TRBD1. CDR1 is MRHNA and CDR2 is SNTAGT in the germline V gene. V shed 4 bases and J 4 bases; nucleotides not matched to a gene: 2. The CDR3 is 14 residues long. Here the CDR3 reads CASSVGTGADTQYF. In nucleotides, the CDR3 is TGTGCCAGCAGTGTCGGGACAGGGGCAGATACGCAGTATTTT.

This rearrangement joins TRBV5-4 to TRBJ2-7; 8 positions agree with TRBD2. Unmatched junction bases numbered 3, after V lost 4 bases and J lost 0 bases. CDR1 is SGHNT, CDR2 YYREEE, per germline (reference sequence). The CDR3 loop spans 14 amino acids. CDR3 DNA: TGTGCCAGCAGCGCACTAGCGGACTCCTACGAGCAGTACTTC. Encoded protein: CASSALADSYEQYF.

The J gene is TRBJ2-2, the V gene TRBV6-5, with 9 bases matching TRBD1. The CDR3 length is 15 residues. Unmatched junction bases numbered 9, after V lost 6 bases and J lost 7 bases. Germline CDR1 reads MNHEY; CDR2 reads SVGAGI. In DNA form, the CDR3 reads TGTGCCAGCAGACGCCCGGGACAGGGTTTCGGGGAGCTGTTTTTT. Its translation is CASRRPGQGFGELFF.

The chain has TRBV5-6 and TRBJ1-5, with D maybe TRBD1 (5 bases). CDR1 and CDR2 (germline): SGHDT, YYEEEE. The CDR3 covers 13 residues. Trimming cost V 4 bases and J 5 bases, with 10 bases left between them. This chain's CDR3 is CASSATADQPQHF. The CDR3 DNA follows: TGTGCCAGCAGCGCGACAGCAGATCAGCCCCAGCATTTT. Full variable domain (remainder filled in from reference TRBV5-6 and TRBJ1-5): DAGVTQSPTHLIKTRGQQVTLRCSPKSGHDTVSWYQQALGQGPQFIFQYYEEEERQRGNFPDRFSGHQFPNYSSELNVNALLLGDSALYLCASSATADQPQHFGDGTRLSIL.

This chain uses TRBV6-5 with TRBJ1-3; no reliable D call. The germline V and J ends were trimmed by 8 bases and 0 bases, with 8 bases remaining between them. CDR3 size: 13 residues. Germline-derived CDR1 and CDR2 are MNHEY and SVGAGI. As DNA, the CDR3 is TGTGCCAGCTGTCCGAGCTCTGGAAACACCATATATTTT. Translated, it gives CASCPSSGNTIYF.

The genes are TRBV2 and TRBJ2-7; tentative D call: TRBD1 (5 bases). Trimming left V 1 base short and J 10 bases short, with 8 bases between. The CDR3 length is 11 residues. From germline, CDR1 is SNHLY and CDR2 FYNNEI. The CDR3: CASSEVQAQYF. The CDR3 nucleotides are TGTGCCAGCAGTGAAGTACAGGCTCAGTACTTC.